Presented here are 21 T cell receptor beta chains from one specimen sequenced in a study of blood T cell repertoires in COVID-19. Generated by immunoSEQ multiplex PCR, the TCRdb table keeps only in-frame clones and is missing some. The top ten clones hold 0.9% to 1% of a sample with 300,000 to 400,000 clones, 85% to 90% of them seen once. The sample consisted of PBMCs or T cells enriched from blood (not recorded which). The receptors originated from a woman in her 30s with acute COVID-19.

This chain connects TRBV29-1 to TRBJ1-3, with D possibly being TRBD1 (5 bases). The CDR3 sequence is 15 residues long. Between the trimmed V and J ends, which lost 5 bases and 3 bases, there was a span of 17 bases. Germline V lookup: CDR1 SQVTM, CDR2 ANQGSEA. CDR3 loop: CSVLQRAGGGNTIYF. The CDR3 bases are TGCAGCGTTTTACAGCGGGCCGGGGGTGGAAACACCATATATTTT.

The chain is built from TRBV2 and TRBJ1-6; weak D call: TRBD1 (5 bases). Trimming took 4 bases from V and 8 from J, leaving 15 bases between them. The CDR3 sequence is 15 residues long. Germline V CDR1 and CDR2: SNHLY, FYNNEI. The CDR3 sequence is CASSVGGLGDSPLHF. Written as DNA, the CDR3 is TGTGCCAGCAGTGTGGGGGGGTTAGGGGATTCACCCCTCCACTTT.

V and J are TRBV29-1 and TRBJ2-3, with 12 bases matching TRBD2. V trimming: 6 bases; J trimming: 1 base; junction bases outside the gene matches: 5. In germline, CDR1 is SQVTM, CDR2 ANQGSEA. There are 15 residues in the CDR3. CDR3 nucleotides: TGCAGCGTGCGTCGGACTAGCGGGGGCACAGATACGCAGTATTTT. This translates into CSVRRTSGGTDTQYF.

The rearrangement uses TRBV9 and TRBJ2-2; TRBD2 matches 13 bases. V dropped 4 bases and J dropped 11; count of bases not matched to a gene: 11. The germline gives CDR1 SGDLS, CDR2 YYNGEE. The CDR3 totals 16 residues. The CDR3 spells CASSPRLAGGFGELFF. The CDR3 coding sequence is TGTGCCAGCAGCCCCCGACTAGCGGGGGGTTTTGGTGAGCTGTTTTTT.

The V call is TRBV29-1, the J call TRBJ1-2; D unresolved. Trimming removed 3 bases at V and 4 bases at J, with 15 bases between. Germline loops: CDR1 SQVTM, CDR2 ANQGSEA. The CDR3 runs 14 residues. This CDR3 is CSVDLIPVRYGYTF. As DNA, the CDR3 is TGCAGCGTTGACCTAATCCCTGTTCGCTATGGCTACACCTTC.

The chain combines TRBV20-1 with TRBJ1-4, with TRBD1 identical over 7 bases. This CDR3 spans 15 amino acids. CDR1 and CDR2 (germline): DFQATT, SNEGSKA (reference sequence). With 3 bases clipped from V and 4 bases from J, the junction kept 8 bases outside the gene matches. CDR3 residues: CSASLTGLGNEKLFF. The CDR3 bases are TGCAGTGCTAGTTTGACAGGGCTAGGTAATGAAAAACTGTTTTTT.

CDR3 bases: TGTGCCAGCAGCTCCAGACTAGCGGGGGGCAGCACAGATACGCAGTATTTT. This sequence encodes CASSSRLAGGSTDTQYF. This sequence joins TRBV7-9 and TRBJ2-3, with 13 bases fitting TRBD2. The V gene end was trimmed by 4 bases and the J gene end by 0 bases; junction bases not matched to a gene: 4. CDR1 and CDR2 (germline): SEHNR, FQNEAQ (reference sequence). CDR3 length: 17 amino acids.

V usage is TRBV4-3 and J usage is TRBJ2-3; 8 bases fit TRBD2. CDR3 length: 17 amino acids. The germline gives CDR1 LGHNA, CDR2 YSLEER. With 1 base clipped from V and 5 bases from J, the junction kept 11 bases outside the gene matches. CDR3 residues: CASSQARWGLGRDTQYF. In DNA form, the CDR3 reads TGCGCCAGCAGCCAAGCCAGATGGGGACTAGGGCGAGATACGCAGTATTTT.

The CDR3 sequence is CASSPGGSIVDEQYF. The CDR3 DNA reads as TGCGCCAGCAGCCCAGGGGGGAGCATAGTCGACGAGCAGTACTTC. This chain joins TRBV5-1 and TRBJ2-7, with D possibly being TRBD1 (7 bases). V shed 4 bases and J shed 5 bases, with 19 bases lying between them. The V gene's germline CDR1 is SGHRS and CDR2 YFSETQ. This CDR3 is 15 amino acids long.

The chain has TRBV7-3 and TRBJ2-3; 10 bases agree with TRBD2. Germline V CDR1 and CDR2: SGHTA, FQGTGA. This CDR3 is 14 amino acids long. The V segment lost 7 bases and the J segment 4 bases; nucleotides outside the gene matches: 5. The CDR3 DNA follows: TGTGCCAGCAAAAGCGGGGGGGCCTCAGATACGCAGTATTTT. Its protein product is CASKSGGASDTQYF.

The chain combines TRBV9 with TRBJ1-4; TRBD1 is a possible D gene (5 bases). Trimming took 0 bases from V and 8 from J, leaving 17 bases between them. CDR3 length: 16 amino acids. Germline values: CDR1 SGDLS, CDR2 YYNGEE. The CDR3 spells CASSVGPGIKGEKLFF. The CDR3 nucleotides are TGTGCCAGCAGCGTAGGGCCAGGGATCAAGGGCGAAAAACTGTTTTTT. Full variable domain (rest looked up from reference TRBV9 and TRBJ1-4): DSGVTQTPKHLITATGQRVTLRCSPRSGDLSVYWYQQSLDQGLQFLIQYYNGEERAKGNILERFSAQQFPDLHSELNLSSLELGDSALYFCASSVGPGIKGEKLFFGSGTQLSVL.

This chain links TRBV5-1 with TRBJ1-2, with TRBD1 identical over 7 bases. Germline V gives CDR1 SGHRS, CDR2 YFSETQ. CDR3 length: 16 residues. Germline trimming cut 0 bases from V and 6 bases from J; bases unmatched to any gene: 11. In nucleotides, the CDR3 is TGCGCCAGCAGCTTGGGAGCGACAGGGCTAGGAAATGGCTACACCTTC. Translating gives CASSLGATGLGNGYTF.

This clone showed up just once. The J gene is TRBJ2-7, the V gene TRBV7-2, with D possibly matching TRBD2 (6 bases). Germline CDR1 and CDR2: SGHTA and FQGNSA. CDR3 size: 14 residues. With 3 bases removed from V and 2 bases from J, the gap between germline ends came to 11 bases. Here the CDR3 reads CASSFSGDTYEQYF. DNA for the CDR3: TGTGCCAGCAGCTTTTCGGGAGACACCTACGAGCAGTACTTC.

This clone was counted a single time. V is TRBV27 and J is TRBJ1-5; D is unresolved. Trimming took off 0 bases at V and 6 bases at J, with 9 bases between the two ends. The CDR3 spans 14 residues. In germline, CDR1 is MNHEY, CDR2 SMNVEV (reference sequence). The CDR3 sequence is CASSLSRGSQPQHF. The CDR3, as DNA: TGTGCCAGCAGTTTATCCCGGGGAAGTCAGCCCCAGCATTTT.

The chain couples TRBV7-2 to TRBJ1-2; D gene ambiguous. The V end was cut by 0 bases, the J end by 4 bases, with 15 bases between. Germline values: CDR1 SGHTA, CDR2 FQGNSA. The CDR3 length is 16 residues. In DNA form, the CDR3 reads TGTGCCAGCAGCTTAGCGTCCCTAAACCCCGCCTATGGCTACACCTTC. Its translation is CASSLASLNPAYGYTF. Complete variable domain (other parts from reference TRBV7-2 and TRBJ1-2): GAGVSQSPSNKVTEKGKDVELRCDPISGHTALYWYRQSLGQGLEFLIYFQGNSAPDKSGLPSDRFSAERTGGSVSTLTIQRTQQEDSAVYLCASSLASLNPAYGYTFGSGTRLTVV.

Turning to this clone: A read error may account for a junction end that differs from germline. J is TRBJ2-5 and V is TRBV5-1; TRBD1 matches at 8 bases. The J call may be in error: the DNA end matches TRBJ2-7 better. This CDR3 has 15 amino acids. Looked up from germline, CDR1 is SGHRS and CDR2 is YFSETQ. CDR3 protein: CAGSLGSGGGYEQYF. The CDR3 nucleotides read TGCGCCGGCAGCTTGGGGTCAGGGGGCGGCTACGAGCAGTACTTC.

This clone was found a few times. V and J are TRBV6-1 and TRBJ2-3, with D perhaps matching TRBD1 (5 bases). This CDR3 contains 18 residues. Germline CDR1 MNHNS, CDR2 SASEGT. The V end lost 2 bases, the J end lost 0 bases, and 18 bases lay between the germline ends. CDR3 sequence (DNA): TGTGCCAGCAGTGAAATTCGTGGAAAACAGGCTAGCACAGATACGCAGTATTTT. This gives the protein CASSEIRGKQASTDTQYF.

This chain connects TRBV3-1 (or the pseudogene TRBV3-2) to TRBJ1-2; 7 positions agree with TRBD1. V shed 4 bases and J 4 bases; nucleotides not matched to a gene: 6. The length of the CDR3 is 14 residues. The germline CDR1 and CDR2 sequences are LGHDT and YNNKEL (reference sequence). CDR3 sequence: CASSRPGQSYGYTF. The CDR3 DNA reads TGTGCCAGCAGCCGGCCGGGACAGTCCTATGGCTACACCTTC.

This CDR3 is CASSSDRGDNYGYTF. CDR3 nucleotide sequence: TGCGCCAGCAGCTCAGACAGGGGAGATAACTATGGCTACACCTTC. The chain recombines TRBV5-1 with TRBJ1-2, with 8 nucleotides matching TRBD1. Germline loops: CDR1 SGHRS, CDR2 YFSETQ. J lost 1 base, V lost 3 bases, and 5 bases had no gene match. CDR3 size: 15 residues.

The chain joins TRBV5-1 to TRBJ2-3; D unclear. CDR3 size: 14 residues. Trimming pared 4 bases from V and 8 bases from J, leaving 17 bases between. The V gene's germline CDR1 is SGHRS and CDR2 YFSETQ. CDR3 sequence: CASSTPNRGGTQYF. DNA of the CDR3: TGCGCCAGCAGCACCCCGAACCGCGGCGGTACGCAGTATTTT.

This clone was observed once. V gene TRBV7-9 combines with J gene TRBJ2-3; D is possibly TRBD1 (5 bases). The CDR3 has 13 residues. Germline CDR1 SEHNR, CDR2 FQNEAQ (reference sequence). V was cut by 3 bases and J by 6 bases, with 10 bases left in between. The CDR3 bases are TGTGCCAGCAGCTTGGGGCCGGTGGATACGCAGTATTTT. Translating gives CASSLGPVDTQYF.